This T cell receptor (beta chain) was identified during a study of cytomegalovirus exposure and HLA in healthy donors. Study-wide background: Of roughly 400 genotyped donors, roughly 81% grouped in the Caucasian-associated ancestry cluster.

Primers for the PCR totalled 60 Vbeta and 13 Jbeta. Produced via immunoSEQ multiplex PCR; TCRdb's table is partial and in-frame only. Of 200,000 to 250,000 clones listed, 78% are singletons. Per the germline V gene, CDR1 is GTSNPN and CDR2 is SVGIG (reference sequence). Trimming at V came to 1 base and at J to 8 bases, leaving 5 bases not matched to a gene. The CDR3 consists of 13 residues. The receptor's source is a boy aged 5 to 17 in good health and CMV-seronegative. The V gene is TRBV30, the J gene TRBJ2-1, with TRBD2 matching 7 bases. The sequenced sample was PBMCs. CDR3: CAWSAGGTDEQFF. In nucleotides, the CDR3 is TGTGCCTGGAGTGCGGGAGGAACCGATGAGCAGTTCTTC.